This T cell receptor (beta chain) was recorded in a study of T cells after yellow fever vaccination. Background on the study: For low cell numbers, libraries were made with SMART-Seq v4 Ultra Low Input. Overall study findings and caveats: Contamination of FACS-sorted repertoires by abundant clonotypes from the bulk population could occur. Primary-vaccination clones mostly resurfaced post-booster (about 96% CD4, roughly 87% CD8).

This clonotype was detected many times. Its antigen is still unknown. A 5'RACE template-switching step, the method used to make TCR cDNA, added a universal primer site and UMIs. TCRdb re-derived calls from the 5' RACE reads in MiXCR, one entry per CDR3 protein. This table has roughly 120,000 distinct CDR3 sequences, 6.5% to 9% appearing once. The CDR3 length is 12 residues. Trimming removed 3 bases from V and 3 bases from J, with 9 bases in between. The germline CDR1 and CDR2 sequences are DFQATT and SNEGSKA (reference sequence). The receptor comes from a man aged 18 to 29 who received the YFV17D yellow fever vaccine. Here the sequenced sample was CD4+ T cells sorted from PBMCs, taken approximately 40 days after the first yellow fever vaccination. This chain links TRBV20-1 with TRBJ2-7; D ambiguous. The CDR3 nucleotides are TGCAGTGCTAGCAGTGGCCTCTACGAGCAGTACGTC. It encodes CSASSGLYEQYV.